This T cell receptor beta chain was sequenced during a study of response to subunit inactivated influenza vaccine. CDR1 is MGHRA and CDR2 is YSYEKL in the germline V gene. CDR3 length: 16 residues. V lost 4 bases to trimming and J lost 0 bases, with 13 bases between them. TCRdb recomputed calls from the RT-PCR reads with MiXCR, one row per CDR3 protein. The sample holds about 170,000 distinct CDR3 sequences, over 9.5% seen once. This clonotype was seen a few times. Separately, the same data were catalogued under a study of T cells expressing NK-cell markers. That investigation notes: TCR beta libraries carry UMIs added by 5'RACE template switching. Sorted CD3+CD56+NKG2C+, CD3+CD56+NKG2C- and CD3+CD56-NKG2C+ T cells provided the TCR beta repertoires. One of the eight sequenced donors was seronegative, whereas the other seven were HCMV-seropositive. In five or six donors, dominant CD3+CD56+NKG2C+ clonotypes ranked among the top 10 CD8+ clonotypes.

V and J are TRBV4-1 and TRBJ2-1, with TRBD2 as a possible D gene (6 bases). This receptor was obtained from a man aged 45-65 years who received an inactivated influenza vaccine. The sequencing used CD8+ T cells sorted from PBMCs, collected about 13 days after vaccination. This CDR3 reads CASSLRGASSYNEQFF. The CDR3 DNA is TGCGCCAGCAGCCTCCGCGGGGCGAGCTCCTACAATGAGCAGTTCTTC.